Presented here are 17 T cell receptor beta chains from one specimen sequenced in a study of cytomegalovirus exposure and HLA in healthy donors. Profiling relied on immunoSEQ multiplex PCR, and the TCRdb table lists in-frame clones only, not all of them. In the table there are 180,000 or so clones, about 83% of which are singletons. The sequenced material came from PBMCs. Receptors were obtained from a woman in her thirties in good health and CMV-seronegative.

The chain joins TRBV5-1 to TRBJ2-2; 9 bases agree with TRBD2. There are 17 residues in the CDR3. The germline V gene encodes CDR1 SGHRS and CDR2 YFSETQ. After removal of 4 bases from V and 6 bases from J, the junction contained 13 bases not matched to a gene. CDR3 bases: TGCGCCAGCAGCGTCCCCCAGGCGGGGGGGCGTCCCGGGGAGCTGTTTTTT. The encoded protein is CASSVPQAGGRPGELFF.

The chain recombines TRBV2 with TRBJ2-7, with D maybe TRBD1 (8 bases). CDR3 length equals 14 residues. Trimming removed 7 bases from V and 2 bases from J, with 15 bases in between. Germline CDR1 reads SNHLY; CDR2 reads FYNNEI. The CDR3 region is CASNRQGTTYEQYF. The CDR3 DNA reads TGTGCCAGCAACAGACAGGGGACTACCTACGAGCAGTACTTC. Full variable domain (rest looked up from reference TRBV2 and TRBJ2-7): EPEVTQTPSHQVTQMGQEVILRCVPISNHLYFYWYRQILGQKVEFLVSFYNNEISEKSEIFDDQFSVERPDGSNFTLKIRSTKLEDSAMYFCASNRQGTTYEQYFGPGTRLTVT.

V is TRBV25-1 and J is TRBJ1-1; D not certain. V was cut by 4 bases and J by 1 base, with 7 bases left in between. Germline V gene lookup returns CDR1 MGHDK and CDR2 SYGVNS. CDR3 length equals 13 residues. The CDR3 is CASSVPGNTEAFF. The CDR3 nucleotides read TGTGCCAGCAGTGTGCCCGGGAACACTGAAGCTTTCTTT.

This clone was found once. This chain uses TRBV5-6 with TRBJ1-1; no firm D call. The germline gives CDR1 SGHDT, CDR2 YYEEEE. With 1 base removed from V and 5 bases from J, the gap between germline ends came to 6 bases. The length of the CDR3 is 12 residues. CDR3 DNA sequence: TGTGCCAGCAGCTTGCTGAGGACTGAAGCTTTCTTT. This codes for CASSLLRTEAFF.

The chain links TRBV15 to TRBJ2-3; D is ambiguous. V was clipped by 0 bases and J by 6 bases, with 10 bases between them. This CDR3 spans 14 amino acids. The germline V gene encodes CDR1 LNHNV and CDR2 YYDKDF (reference sequence). In nucleotides, the CDR3 is TGTGCCACCAGCAGAGATGCGGCAGCGGATACGCAGTATTTT. It translates to CATSRDAAADTQYF.

The V gene is TRBV19, the J gene TRBJ2-7; TRBD2 might be the D (5 bases). Per germline, CDR1 LNHDA and CDR2 SQIVND (reference sequence). The CDR3 runs 14 residues. V lost 3 bases and J lost 6, with 15 bases in between. Written as DNA, the CDR3 is TGTGCCAGTAGTATTGGGCCGGGGTCGGTCGAGCAGTACTTC. It specifies CASSIGPGSVEQYF.

The chain employs TRBV7-2 and TRBJ2-3; TRBD1 matches at 9 bases. This CDR3 comprises 14 residues. In germline, CDR1 is SGHTA, CDR2 FQGNSA. Trimming at V came to 5 bases and at J to 2 bases, leaving 2 bases not matched to a gene. CDR3 loop: CASSLQGATDTQYF. For the CDR3, the DNA is TGTGCCAGCAGCCTACAGGGGGCCACAGATACGCAGTATTTT.

This chain links TRBV13 with TRBJ1-1, with D perhaps matching TRBD1 (6 bases). The CDR3 sequence is 14 residues long. The V end was cut by 1 base, the J end by 5 bases, with 11 bases between. The germline V gene encodes CDR1 PRHDT and CDR2 FYEKMQ (reference sequence). The CDR3 reads CASSLDRVETEAFF. The CDR3 coding sequence is TGTGCCAGCAGCTTAGACAGGGTTGAAACTGAAGCTTTCTTT.

The V call is TRBV27, the J call TRBJ2-1; 8 nucleotides agree with TRBD2. Germline assignment: CDR1 MNHEY and CDR2 SMNVEV (reference sequence). The CDR3 spans 15 residues. V shed 6 bases and J 1 base; nucleotides not matched to a gene: 5. DNA for the CDR3: TGTGCCAGCAGACCGGGACTAGTTTCCTACAATGAGCAGTTCTTC. This translates into CASRPGLVSYNEQFF.

The chain is built from TRBV7-9 and TRBJ2-5; 7 bases line up with TRBD1. The CDR3 contains 13 residues. Germline CDR1 is SEHNR and CDR2 is FQNEAQ (reference sequence). J was trimmed by 4 bases and V by 3 bases; bases with no gene match: 2. CDR3 sequence reads: CASSFDRAETQYF. CDR3 nucleotide sequence: TGTGCCAGCAGCTTTGACAGGGCAGAGACCCAGTACTTC.

The chain has TRBV19 and TRBJ2-7; no definite D call. CDR3 length equals 13 residues. Germline CDR1 reads LNHDA; CDR2 reads SQIVND (reference sequence). Trimming left V 6 bases short and J 4 bases short, with 13 bases between. CDR3 nucleotide sequence: TGTGCCAGTAGCCTTGCTTTGAGTTACGAGCAGTACTTC. Its protein product is CASSLALSYEQYF.

V and J are TRBV2 and TRBJ1-6, with TRBD1 matching over 9 bases. There are 14 residues in the CDR3. The J segment lost 8 bases and the V segment lost 3 bases, leaving 2 bases of the junction unmatched. CDR1 and CDR2 (germline): SNHLY, FYNNEI. CDR3 sequence reads: CASSDRTGDSPLHF. The DNA for the CDR3 is TGTGCCAGCAGTGATAGGACAGGGGATTCACCCCTCCACTTT.

V usage is TRBV13 and J usage is TRBJ1-2; 12 bases are shared with TRBD1. The J segment lost 2 bases and the V segment lost 5 bases, leaving 9 bases of the junction unmatched. CDR1 is PRHDT, CDR2 FYEKMQ, per germline (reference sequence). The CDR3 consists of 17 residues. The CDR3, as DNA: TGTGCCAGCAGCACTTCGGGACAGGGGGCGCGCAACTATGGCTACACCTTC. Encoded protein: CASSTSGQGARNYGYTF.

This rearrangement joins TRBV11-2 to TRBJ2-7; D gene unclear. This CDR3 contains 13 residues. The germline V gene encodes CDR1 SGHAT and CDR2 FQNNGV. V dropped 1 base and J dropped 2 bases, with 6 bases sitting between them. CDR3 amino acids: CASSLGTAYEQYF. DNA of the CDR3: TGTGCCAGCAGCTTAGGTACGGCCTACGAGCAGTACTTC.

V is TRBV19 and J is TRBJ2-7; 7 bases line up with TRBD1. The CDR3 spans 14 residues. Germline V CDR1 and CDR2: LNHDA, SQIVND (reference sequence). Trimming removed 3 bases from V and 4 bases from J; junction bases left unmatched: 6. Written as DNA, the CDR3 is TGTGCCAGTAGTATGGCAGGGGGTGGGTACGAGCAGTACTTC. Protein sequence: CASSMAGGGYEQYF. Using reference TRBV19 and TRBJ2-7 for the parts outside the CDR3, the full variable domain is DGGITQSPKYLFRKEGQNVTLSCEQNLNHDAMYWYRQDPGQGLRLIYYSQIVNDFQKGDIAEGYSVSREKKESFPLTVTSAQKNPTAFYLCASSMAGGGYEQYFGPGTRLTVT.

The chain joins TRBV2 to TRBJ2-1; D is undetermined. The V end was cut by 6 bases, the J end by 7 bases, with 13 bases between. CDR3 length: 13 amino acids. From germline, CDR1 is SNHLY and CDR2 FYNNEI. This CDR3 is CASRIHLANEQFF. Here the CDR3 DNA reads TGTGCCAGCAGGATTCACCTTGCGAATGAGCAGTTCTTC.

The rearrangement links TRBV5-1 to TRBJ2-5; D remains unclear. Germline CDR1 SGHRS, CDR2 YFSETQ. V was shortened by 1 base and J by 1 base, with 14 bases between the two germline ends. The CDR3 loop spans 16 amino acids. CDR3 DNA: TGCGCCAGCAGCTTGTCAGTATTGGGCACCCAAGAGACCCAGTACTTC. This codes for CASSLSVLGTQETQYF.